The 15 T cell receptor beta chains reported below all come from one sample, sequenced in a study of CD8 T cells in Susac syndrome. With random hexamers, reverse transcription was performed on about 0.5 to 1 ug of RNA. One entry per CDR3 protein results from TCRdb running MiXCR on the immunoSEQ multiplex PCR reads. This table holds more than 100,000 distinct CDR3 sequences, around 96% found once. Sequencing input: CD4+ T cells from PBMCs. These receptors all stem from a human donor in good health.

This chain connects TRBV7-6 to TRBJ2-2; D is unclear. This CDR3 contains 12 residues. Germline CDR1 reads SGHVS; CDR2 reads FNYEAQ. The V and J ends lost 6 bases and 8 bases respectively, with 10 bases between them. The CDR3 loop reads CASSRARGELFF. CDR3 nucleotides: TGTGCCAGCAGTCGAGCTAGGGGGGAGCTGTTTTTT.

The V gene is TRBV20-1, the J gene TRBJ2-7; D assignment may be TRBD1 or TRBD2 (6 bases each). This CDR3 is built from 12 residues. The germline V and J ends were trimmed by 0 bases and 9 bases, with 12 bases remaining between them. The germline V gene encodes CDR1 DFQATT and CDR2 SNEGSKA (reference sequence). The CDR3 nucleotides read TGCAGTGCTAGAGAGGGGGGCTTGGGGCAGTACTTC. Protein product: CSAREGGLGQYF.

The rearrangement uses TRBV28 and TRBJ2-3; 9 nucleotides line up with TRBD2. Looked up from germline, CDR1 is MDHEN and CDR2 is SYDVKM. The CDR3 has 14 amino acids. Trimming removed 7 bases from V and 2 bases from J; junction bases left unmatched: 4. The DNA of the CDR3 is TGTGCCAGCACCTTAGCGGGAGACACAGATACGCAGTATTTT. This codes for CASTLAGDTDTQYF.

The CDR3 sequence is CAWSVLRTSGRVDEQYF. In nucleotides, the CDR3 is TGTGCCTGGAGTGTACTAAGGACTAGCGGGAGAGTCGACGAGCAGTACTTC. V gene TRBV30 combines with J gene TRBJ2-7; 13 nucleotides agree with TRBD2. V dropped 0 bases and J dropped 5; count of bases not matched to a gene: 10. This CDR3 has 17 residues. Looked up from germline, CDR1 is GTSNPN and CDR2 is SVGIG (reference sequence).

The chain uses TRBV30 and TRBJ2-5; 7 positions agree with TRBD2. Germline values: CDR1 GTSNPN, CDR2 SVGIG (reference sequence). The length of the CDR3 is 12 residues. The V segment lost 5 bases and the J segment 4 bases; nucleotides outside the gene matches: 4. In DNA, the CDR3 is TGTGCCTGGTCCACGGGGGGAGAGACCCAGTACTTC. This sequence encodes CAWSTGGETQYF.

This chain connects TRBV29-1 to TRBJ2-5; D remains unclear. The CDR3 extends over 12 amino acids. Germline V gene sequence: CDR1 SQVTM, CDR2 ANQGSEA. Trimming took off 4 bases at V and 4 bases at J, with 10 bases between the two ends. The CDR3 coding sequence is TGCAGCGTTGGATGGGGATTAGAGACCCAGTACTTC. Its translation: CSVGWGLETQYF.

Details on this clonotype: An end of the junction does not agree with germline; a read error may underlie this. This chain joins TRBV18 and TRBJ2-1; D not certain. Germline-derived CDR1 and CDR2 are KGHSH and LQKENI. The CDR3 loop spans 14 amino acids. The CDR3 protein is CAISRSGVYNEQFF. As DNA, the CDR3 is TGTGCCATCTCAAGGAGTGGGGTTTACAATGAGCAGTTCTTC.

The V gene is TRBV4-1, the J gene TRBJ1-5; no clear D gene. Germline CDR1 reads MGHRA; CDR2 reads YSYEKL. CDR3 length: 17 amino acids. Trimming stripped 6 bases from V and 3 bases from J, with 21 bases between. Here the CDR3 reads CASSPFPNQIINQPQHF. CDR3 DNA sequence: TGCGCCAGCAGTCCCTTTCCGAACCAAATAATCAATCAGCCCCAGCATTTT.

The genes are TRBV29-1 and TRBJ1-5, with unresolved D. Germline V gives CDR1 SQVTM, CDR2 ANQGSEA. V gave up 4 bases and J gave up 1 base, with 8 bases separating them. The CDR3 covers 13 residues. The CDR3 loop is CSVGIRSNQPQHF. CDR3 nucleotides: TGCAGCGTTGGTATCAGGAGCAATCAGCCCCAGCATTTT.

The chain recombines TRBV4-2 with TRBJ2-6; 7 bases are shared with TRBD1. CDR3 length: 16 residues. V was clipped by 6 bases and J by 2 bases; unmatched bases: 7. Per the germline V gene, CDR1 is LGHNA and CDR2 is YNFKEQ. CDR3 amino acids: CASSPQGETGANVLTF. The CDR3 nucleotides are TGTGCCAGCAGTCCTCAGGGGGAGACTGGGGCCAACGTCCTGACTTTC.

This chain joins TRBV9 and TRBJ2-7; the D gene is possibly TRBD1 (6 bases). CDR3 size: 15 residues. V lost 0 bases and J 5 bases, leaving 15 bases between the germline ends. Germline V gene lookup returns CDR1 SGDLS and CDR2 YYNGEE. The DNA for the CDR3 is TGTGCCAGCAGCGTAGATGGGCAGGGGTACGACGAGCAGTACTTC. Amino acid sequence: CASSVDGQGYDEQYF.

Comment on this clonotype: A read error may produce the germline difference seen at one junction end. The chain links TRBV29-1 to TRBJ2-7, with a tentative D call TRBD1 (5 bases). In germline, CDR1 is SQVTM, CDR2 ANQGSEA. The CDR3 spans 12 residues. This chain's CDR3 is CSVWGPSHEQYF. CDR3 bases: TGCAGCGTATGGGGCCCCTCCCACGAGCAGTACTTC.

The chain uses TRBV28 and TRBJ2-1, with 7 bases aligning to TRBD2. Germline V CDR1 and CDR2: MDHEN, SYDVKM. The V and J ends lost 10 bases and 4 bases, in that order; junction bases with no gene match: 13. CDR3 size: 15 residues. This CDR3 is CATKAPGGGYNEQFF. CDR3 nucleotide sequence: TGTGCCACCAAGGCCCCGGGAGGCGGTTACAATGAGCAGTTCTTC.

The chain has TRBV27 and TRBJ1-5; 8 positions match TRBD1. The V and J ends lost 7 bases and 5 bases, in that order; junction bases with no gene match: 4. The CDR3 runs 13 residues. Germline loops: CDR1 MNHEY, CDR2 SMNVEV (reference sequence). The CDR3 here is CASKGQGHQPQHF. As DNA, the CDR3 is TGTGCCAGCAAAGGACAGGGTCATCAGCCCCAGCATTTT.

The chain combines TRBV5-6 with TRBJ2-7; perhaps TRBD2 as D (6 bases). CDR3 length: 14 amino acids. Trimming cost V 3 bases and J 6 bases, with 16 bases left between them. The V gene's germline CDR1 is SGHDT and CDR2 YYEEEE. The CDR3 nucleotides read TGTGCCAGCAGCTGGGGGACGGCGGGGACCGAGCAGTACTTC. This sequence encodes CASSWGTAGTEQYF.